The sequence of this TCR beta chain was determined in a study of long-term antiretroviral therapy in people with HIV. Version v3.0 of the immunoSEQ assay ran at survey level. TCRdb's copy holds only in-frame clones and misses some; the assay was immunoSEQ multiplex PCR. The sample lists approximately 13,000 clones; more than 65% were seen once. Researchers secured at least one pre-ART and at least two post-ART PBMC samples from each donor. The CDR3 loop spans 14 amino acids. The ends lost 6 bases at V and 1 base at J; junction bases unmatched: 2. Per germline, CDR1 MNHEY and CDR2 SMNVEV (reference sequence).

The sequence derives from a man younger than 40 with HIV. This chain links TRBV27 with TRBJ2-1; 8 nucleotides agree with TRBD1. The material was unsorted PBMCs, obtained 0.4 years after starting antiretroviral therapy. The CDR3 protein is CASRRTGSYNEQFF. Written as DNA, the CDR3 is TGTGCCAGCAGGCGGACAGGGTCCTACAATGAGCAGTTCTTC.